This paragraph reports one T cell receptor (beta chain). What it recognizes is unknown. The sample comes from a study of T cells expressing NK-cell markers. Study results and caveats: As a fraction of CD8+ T cells, dominant NKG2C+ clonotypes reached roughly 1.0-8% in six donors.

The CDR3 totals 15 residues. CDR1 and CDR2 (germline): MNHNS, SASEGT. One entry per CDR3 protein, without DNA, is what TCRdb gives after re-calling the 5' RACE reads. Its listing shows 350,000 to 450,000 distinct CDR3 sequences. Sequenced input: blood T cells: a sorted CD56 or NKG2C T cell subset, CD4+ or CD8+ T cells, or bulk PBMC T cells (not recorded which). The chain has TRBV6-1 and TRBJ1-1. The clonotype was recovered from a man aged 18 to 69 in good health. The CDR3 spells CASNGAGRRNTEAFF.